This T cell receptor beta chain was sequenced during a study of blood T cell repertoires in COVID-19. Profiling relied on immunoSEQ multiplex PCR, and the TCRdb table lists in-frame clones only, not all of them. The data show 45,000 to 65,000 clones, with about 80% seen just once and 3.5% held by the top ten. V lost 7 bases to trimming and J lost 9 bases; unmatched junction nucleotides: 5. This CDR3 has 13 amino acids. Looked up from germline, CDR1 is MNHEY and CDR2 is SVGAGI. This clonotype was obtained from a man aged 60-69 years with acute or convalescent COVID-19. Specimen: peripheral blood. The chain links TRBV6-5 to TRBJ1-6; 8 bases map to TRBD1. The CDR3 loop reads CASTAQGVSPLHF. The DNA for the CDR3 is TGTGCCAGCACCGCACAGGGGGTTTCACCCCTCCACTTT.